This TCR beta chain appears in the sequencing data of a study of T cells expressing NK-cell markers. This CDR3 region has 15 residues. Germline V CDR1 and CDR2: LGHNA, YNFKEQ. Reprocessing the 5' RACE reads, TCRdb reports a single entry for every CDR3 protein and omits DNA. This sample's table has 300,000 to 450,000 distinct CDR3 sequences. The chain couples TRBV4-2 to TRBJ1-5; TCRdb indicates TRBD1, and absent DNA this call remains unverified. The source is a man aged 18-70 years in good health. Sequences were obtained from blood T cells: a sorted CD56 or NKG2C T cell subset, CD4+ or CD8+ T cells, or bulk PBMC T cells (not recorded which). The CDR3 region is CASSQDRGVDQPQHF.